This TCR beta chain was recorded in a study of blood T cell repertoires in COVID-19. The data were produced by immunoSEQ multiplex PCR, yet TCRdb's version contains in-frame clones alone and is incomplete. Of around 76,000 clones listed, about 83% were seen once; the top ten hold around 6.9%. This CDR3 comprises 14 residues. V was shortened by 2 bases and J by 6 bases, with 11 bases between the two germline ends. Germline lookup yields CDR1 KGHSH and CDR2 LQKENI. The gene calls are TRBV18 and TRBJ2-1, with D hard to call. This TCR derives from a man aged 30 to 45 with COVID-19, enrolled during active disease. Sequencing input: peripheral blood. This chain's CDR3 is CASSPKANRNEQFF. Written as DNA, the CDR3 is TGTGCCAGCTCACCAAAAGCCAATCGCAATGAGCAGTTCTTC.